This TCR beta chain is from a study of blood T cell repertoires in COVID-19. Background on the study: PBMCs, B-cell-depleted T cells, or T cells were the source of the cDNA or gDNA that made up the material.

This clone was detected a few times. Source study methods: Estimated nucleated cell counts came from reference gene primer amplification. Sequenced by immunoSEQ multiplex PCR; TCRdb stores in-frame clones only, minus some. V and J calls and clone size follow that table, whereas D and trimming were derived from the DNA. Counted here are some 210,000 clones, approximately 90% occurring once; the ten biggest clones make up 0.75% to 1%. The germline gives CDR1 SGDLS, CDR2 YYNGEE. J lost 0 bases, V lost 2 bases, and 8 bases had no gene match. CDR3 size: 17 residues. The source material was peripheral blood. The TCR comes from a man aged 60-69 years with COVID-19, enrolled during active disease. The chain joins TRBV9 to TRBJ1-1; 9 bases are shared with TRBD1. CDR3 in DNA: TGTGCCAGCAGCGTCGTACAGGGGGCGGAGATGAACACTGAAGCTTTCTTT. Translation gives CASSVVQGAEMNTEAFF.